This T cell receptor beta chain was sequenced during a study of blood T cell repertoires in COVID-19. Study-level background: Samples of COVID-19 (acute and convalescent) were obtained from the United States, Italy and Spain. Sources were T cells, B-cell-depleted T cells, or PBMCs; the material itself was cDNA or gDNA.

In the study's own analysis: The assay estimated nucleated cells by amplifying reference gene primers. Measured with immunoSEQ multiplex PCR; TCRdb has only the in-frame clones, and not every one. V and J calls plus clone size are reproduced from that table; the DNA served to infer D and trimming. The sample has about 130,000 clones, approximately 89% seen once. Sequencing was done on a sample of peripheral blood. The clonotype comes from a man between 45 and 60 years old with acute or convalescent COVID-19.

The CDR3 sequence: CASSSRHGNTGELFF. In DNA, the CDR3 is TGTGCCAGCAGCTCCCGACACGGGAACACCGGGGAGCTGTTTTTT. This chain links TRBV11-2 with TRBJ2-2; no clear D gene. Trimming left V 4 bases short and J 1 base short, with 10 bases between. The germline V gene encodes CDR1 SGHAT and CDR2 FQNNGV. The CDR3 has 15 amino acids. Variable domain in full (rest from reference TRBV11-2 and TRBJ2-2): EAGVAQSPRYKIIEKRQSVAFWCNPISGHATLYWYQQILGQGPKLLIQFQNNGVVDDSQLPKDRFSAERLKGVDSTLKIQPAKLEDSAVYLCASSSRHGNTGELFFGEGSRLTVL.